The present T cell receptor beta chain was sequenced within a study of CXCR3-negative and CXCR3-positive naive CD8 T cells. Libraries of TRB cDNA were made by 5' RACE and carried UMIs. TCRdb reanalyzed the 5' RACE reads, giving one entry per CDR3 protein sequence and no DNA. Its listing shows some 130,000 distinct CDR3 sequences. The CDR3 covers 11 residues. The chain uses TRBV12-3 or TRBV12-4 and TRBJ2-1. The sequence came from a human donor in good health. Some clones in this sample may be carry-over from other donors' samples. What was sequenced was naive CXCR3- CD8+ T cells from blood. The subset: CD45RO-CCR7+CD27+CD95- naive CD8+ T cells lacking CXCR3 (TNR3-). The CDR3 spells CASSLVDEQFF.